Listed below are T cell receptor beta chains from one sample, sequenced in a study of response to subunit inactivated influenza vaccine. From the RT-PCR reads, TCRdb called clonotypes with MiXCR, one entry per CDR3 protein. In the table there are 450,000 to 700,000 distinct CDR3 sequences, 14% of which are singletons. The sequencing here drew on PBMCs from blood, taken roughly 12 days after vaccination. These receptor sequences come from a man aged 45 to 65 who received an inactivated influenza vaccine. The CDR3 runs from the conserved cysteine through the conserved F or W. Fields, in order: D gene, V gene, clone size, J gene, CDR3 DNA, CDR3 protein. The D gene is left open where the match is weak. Where a row states a size, it is once, few, many or the class of an expanded clone; other rows omit it.

D: TRBD1; V: TRBV20-1; size: NA; J: TRBJ1-2; DNA: TGCAGTGCTAGAGGTTTGGTGATAGGGGGCAACTATGGCTACACCTTC; CDR3: CSARGLVIGGNYGYTF
D: NA; V: TRBV12-3/TRBV12-4; size: few; J: TRBJ2-2; DNA: TGTGCCAGCAGTTTAGCGGAAACCTTTTTGAACACCGGGGAGCTGTTTTTT; CDR3: CASSLAETFLNTGELFF
D: NA; V: TRBV7-9; size: NA; J: TRBJ2-1; DNA: TGTGCCAGCAGCTTAGACCAAGTTACACACAATGAGCAGTTCTTC; CDR3: CASSLDQVTHNEQFF
D: TRBD2; V: TRBV7-2; size: NA; J: TRBJ2-1; DNA: TGTGCCAGCAAACGGGGGGGAGGCAATGAGCAGTTCTTC; CDR3: CASKRGGGNEQFF
D: NA; V: TRBV2; size: many; J: TRBJ2-7; DNA: TGTGCCAGCAGGTATACTAGAGGCGAGCAGTACTTC; CDR3: CASRYTRGEQYF
D: NA; V: TRBV6-7; size: few; J: TRBJ2-7; DNA: TGTGCCAGCAGTTACTCGCCCCCGCTGGTGCCACACCTCTCCTACGAGCAGTACTTC; CDR3: CASSYSPPLVPHLSYEQYF
D: NA; V: TRBV7-9; size: NA; J: TRBJ2-3; DNA: TGTGCCAGCGGTCGATCGAGGGGGTTCGCAGATACGCAGTATTTT; CDR3: CASGRSRGFADTQYF
D: TRBD1; V: TRBV18; size: NA; J: TRBJ2-3; DNA: TGTGCCAGCTCACCCCAGACAGGGGGCGTCGGGGATACGCAGTATTTT; CDR3: CASSPQTGGVGDTQYF
D: TRBD1; V: TRBV25-1; size: few; J: TRBJ2-5; DNA: TGTGCCAGCAGTGAACAGGGGGCACAAGAGACCCAGTACTTC; CDR3: CASSEQGAQETQYF
D: NA; V: TRBV7-2; size: few; J: TRBJ2-3; DNA: TGTGCCAGCAGCTTAGCGTGGGAAGATACGCAGTATTTT; CDR3: CASSLAWEDTQYF
D: NA; V: TRBV12-3/TRBV12-4; size: NA; J: TRBJ2-1; DNA: TGTGCCAGCACCCTTAAGGGACACTTAATCTTC; CDR3: CASTLKGHLIF
D: NA; V: TRBV9; size: many; J: TRBJ1-5; DNA: TGTGCCAGCAGCGTAGATGGGGCGAATCAGCCCCAGCATTTT; CDR3: CASSVDGANQPQHF
D: NA; V: TRBV7-2; size: many; J: TRBJ2-7; DNA: TGTGCCAGCAGCTTATACGGTTCTACCTACGAGCAGTACTTC; CDR3: CASSLYGSTYEQYF
D: NA; V: TRBV21-1; size: NA; J: TRBJ1-6; DNA: TGTGCCAGCAGCCTCAGGGGAGGACCCCTCCACTTT; CDR3: CASSLRGGPLHF
D: NA; V: TRBV20-1; size: many; J: TRBJ1-1; DNA: TGCAGTGCTAGGATGGGAGGGGAGGAAGCTTTCTTT; CDR3: CSARMGGEEAFF
D: TRBD1; V: TRBV19; size: NA; J: TRBJ2-7; DNA: TGTGCCAGTATAGGGACAGAGGATTACGAGCAGTACTTC; CDR3: CASIGTEDYEQYF
D: NA; V: TRBV12-3/TRBV12-4; size: NA; J: TRBJ1-5; DNA: TGTGCCAGCAGTTTGATGAATAGCAATCAGCCCCAGCATTTT; CDR3: CASSLMNSNQPQHF
D: TRBD2; V: TRBV12-3/TRBV12-4; size: NA; J: TRBJ2-3; DNA: TGTGCCAGCAGACTCCTAGCGGGGGTGAAAGATACGCAGTATTTT; CDR3: CASRLLAGVKDTQYF
D: NA; V: TRBV5-1; size: NA; J: TRBJ1-1; DNA: TGCGCCAGCAGCTATCAGGACGCGGACACTGAAGCTTTCTTT; CDR3: CASSYQDADTEAFF
D: TRBD1; V: TRBV12-3/TRBV12-4; size: few; J: TRBJ1-2; DNA: TGTGCCAGCAGTTACAACAGACAGGGTGGAAACACCTTC; CDR3: CASSYNRQGGNTF
D: TRBD1; V: TRBV5-1; size: many; J: TRBJ1-2; DNA: TGCGCCAGCAGCCCGGGACAGCTCTATGGCTACACCTTC; CDR3: CASSPGQLYGYTF
D: NA; V: TRBV6-5; size: few; J: TRBJ2-2; DNA: TGTGCCAGCAGTTACTCCGGTGTCCTCGGGGAGCTGTTTTTT; CDR3: CASSYSGVLGELFF
D: NA; V: TRBV29-1; size: few; J: TRBJ2-6; DNA: TGCAGCGTTGTAGGTGTGTCTGGGGCCAACGTCCTGACTTTC; CDR3: CSVVGVSGANVLTF
D: TRBD2; V: TRBV4-2; size: few; J: TRBJ2-3; DNA: TGTGCCAGCAGCCAAGTGGGCTTAGCGGGAGTTAGCACAGATACGCAGTATTTT; CDR3: CASSQVGLAGVSTDTQYF
D: TRBD1; V: TRBV24-1; size: many; J: TRBJ2-3; DNA: TGTGCCACCAGTGTGCGGGACAGGAGCACAGATACGCAGTATTTT; CDR3: CATSVRDRSTDTQYF
D: NA; V: TRBV5-1; size: NA; J: TRBJ1-5; DNA: TGCACCAGCAGCCTAGGGGTGGGTTTCAATCAGCCCCAGCATTTT; CDR3: CTSSLGVGFNQPQHF
D: NA; V: TRBV7-2; size: many; J: TRBJ2-2; DNA: TGTGCCAGCAGCTTAGTCCCGGGACACCGTAACACCGGGGAGCTGTTTTTT; CDR3: CASSLVPGHRNTGELFF
D: TRBD2; V: TRBV9; size: few; J: TRBJ2-1; DNA: TGTGCCAGCAGCTTGTCAGCGGGGGGCACTGGCAATGAGCAGTTCTTC; CDR3: CASSLSAGGTGNEQFF
D: NA; V: TRBV5-4; size: few; J: TRBJ2-7; DNA: TGTGCCAGCCGCAGGGGTGGCGAGCAGTACTTC; CDR3: CASRRGGEQYF